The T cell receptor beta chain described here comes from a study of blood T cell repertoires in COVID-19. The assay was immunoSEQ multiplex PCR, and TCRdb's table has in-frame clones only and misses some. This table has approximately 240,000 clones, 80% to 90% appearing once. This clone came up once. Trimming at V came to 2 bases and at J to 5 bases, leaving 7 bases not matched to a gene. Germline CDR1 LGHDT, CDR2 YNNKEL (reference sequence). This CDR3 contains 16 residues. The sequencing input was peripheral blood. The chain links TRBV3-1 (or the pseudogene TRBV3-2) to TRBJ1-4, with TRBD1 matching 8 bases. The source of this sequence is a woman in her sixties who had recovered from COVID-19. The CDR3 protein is CASSQLRDRRNEKLFF. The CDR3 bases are TGTGCCAGCAGCCAACTCCGGGACAGGAGAAATGAAAAACTGTTTTTT.